The next 19 T cell receptor beta chains were all read from a single sample in a study of blood T cell repertoires in COVID-19. The data were produced by immunoSEQ multiplex PCR, yet TCRdb's version contains in-frame clones alone and is incomplete. The sample includes approximately 130,000 clones, under 85% of them seen just once. The specimen sequenced was PBMCs or T cells enriched from blood (not recorded which). These receptors originate from a man aged 30-40 years who had recovered from COVID-19.

The gene calls are TRBV13 and TRBJ2-2, with D uncertain. CDR1 PRHDT and CDR2 FYEKMQ come from the germline V gene (reference sequence). Trimming took off 1 base at V and 0 bases at J, with 9 bases between the two ends. This CDR3 comprises 16 residues. CDR3 in DNA: TGTGCCAGCAGCTTAGATGGTCAGACGAACACCGGGGAGCTGTTTTTT. Amino acid sequence: CASSLDGQTNTGELFF.

This rearrangement joins TRBV18 to TRBJ2-1; perhaps TRBD1 as D (5 bases). Trimming shortened V by 0 bases and J by 15 bases, and 12 bases separated the two germline ends. CDR1 and CDR2 from the germline V gene are KGHSH and LQKENI. This CDR3 is built from 12 residues. The CDR3 reads CASSPPSRAMFF. CDR3 DNA sequence: TGTGCCAGCTCACCACCCTCCAGGGCGATGTTCTTC. Full variable domain (remainder filled in from reference TRBV18 and TRBJ2-1): NAGVMQNPRHLVRRRGQEARLRCSPMKGHSHVYWYRQLPEEGLKFMVYLQKENIIDESGMPKERFSAEFPKEGPSILRIQQVVRGDSAAYFCASSPPSRAMFFGPGTRLTVL.

This clone was counted once. J is TRBJ1-1 and V is TRBV10-3, with TRBD1 matching 9 bases. V lost 5 bases to trimming and J lost 0 bases; unmatched junction nucleotides: 10. Germline CDR1 ENHRY, CDR2 SYGVKD. This CDR3 contains 17 residues. CDR3 protein: CAISRRGTGSVNTEAFF. The CDR3 DNA sequence: TGTGCCATCAGTCGGAGGGGGACAGGGTCCGTGAACACTGAAGCTTTCTTT.

This clone was seen a handful of times. The V gene is TRBV10-3, the J gene TRBJ2-5; a weak D match, TRBD2 (6 bases). Trimming removed 2 bases at V and 0 bases at J, with 13 bases between. Per germline, CDR1 ENHRY and CDR2 SYGVKD. The CDR3 runs to 16 residues. The CDR3 is CAISETLARDQETQYF. The CDR3 bases are TGTGCCATCAGTGAGACCCTAGCGAGGGACCAAGAGACCCAGTACTTC.

V is TRBV5-1 and J is TRBJ2-7; 9 nucleotides match TRBD1. V was clipped by 0 bases and J by 7 bases; unmatched bases: 8. The length of the CDR3 is 15 residues. Germline-derived CDR1 and CDR2 are SGHRS and YFSETQ. CDR3 coding DNA: TGCGCCAGCAGCTTGGCCCCGGGACAGGGCTTGGAGCAGTACTTC. It is translated as CASSLAPGQGLEQYF.

V is TRBV27 and J is TRBJ1-5, with D possibly matching TRBD1 (6 bases). The CDR3 runs to 13 residues. Germline CDR1 MNHEY, CDR2 SMNVEV (reference sequence). Trimming pared 6 bases from V and 7 bases from J, leaving 13 bases between. CDR3 DNA: TGTGCCAGCAGACCTACAGGGTCACAGCCCCAGCATTTT. Translating it yields CASRPTGSQPQHF.

V gene TRBV2 combines with J gene TRBJ2-7; 7 positions agree with TRBD2. This CDR3 is 14 amino acids long. V was clipped by 7 bases and J by 3 bases; unmatched bases: 9. The germline V gene has CDR1 SNHLY and CDR2 FYNNEI. The CDR3 reads CASTRRLADYEQYF. The CDR3 DNA reads as TGTGCCAGCACACGGAGGCTAGCGGACTACGAGCAGTACTTC.

The chain is built from TRBV6-1 and TRBJ2-3; 8 bases agree with TRBD2. Germline V gene lookup returns CDR1 MNHNS and CDR2 SASEGT. The CDR3 loop spans 16 amino acids. J gave up 2 bases and V 3 bases, and 7 bases lay outside the gene matches. DNA for the CDR3: TGTGCCAGCAGTGAGTGGACTAGCTCATTCACAGATACGCAGTATTTT. Its translation is CASSEWTSSFTDTQYF.

The chain combines TRBV19 with TRBJ2-1, with D possibly matching TRBD1 (7 bases). CDR1 and CDR2 from the germline V gene are LNHDA and SQIVND (reference sequence). V lost 7 bases, J lost 4 bases, and 14 bases lay in between. The CDR3 extends over 14 amino acids. The CDR3 nucleotides read TGTGCCAGTACCAGGGGGAGCGGGTACAATGAGCAGTTCTTC. Its translation: CASTRGSGYNEQFF.

This clone is a singleton in its sample. The V call is TRBV27, the J call TRBJ1-3, with 8 nucleotides matching TRBD1. CDR3 length equals 17 residues. Losses at the gene ends were 6 bases for V and 8 bases for J; bases not matched to a gene: 18. CDR1 is MNHEY and CDR2 is SMNVEV in the germline V gene (reference sequence). As DNA, the CDR3 is TGTGCCAGCAGCCCCGCTCGGACAGGGAATGGGGGGGACACCATATATTTT. It specifies CASSPARTGNGGDTIYF.

The chain joins TRBV5-4 to TRBJ1-2; D is ambiguous. This CDR3 contains 13 residues. Germline CDR1 and CDR2: SGHNT and YYREEE (reference sequence). V was trimmed by 0 bases and J by 4 bases, leaving 7 bases between them. Here the CDR3 reads CASSLESGYGYTF. For the CDR3, the DNA is TGTGCCAGCAGCTTGGAGTCGGGCTATGGCTACACCTTC.

V is TRBV9 and J is TRBJ1-2; tentatively, D is TRBD1 (6 bases). CDR3 length: 12 amino acids. Trimming took off 3 bases at V and 6 bases at J, with 9 bases between the two ends. The germline V gene encodes CDR1 SGDLS and CDR2 YYNGEE. The CDR3 region has the DNA TGTGCCAGCAGCGAGGGGGACGATGGCTACACCTTC. This sequence encodes CASSEGDDGYTF.

This rearrangement joins TRBV7-9 to TRBJ1-2; D may be TRBD1 (5 bases). The CDR3 covers 13 residues. Between the trimmed V and J ends, which lost 8 bases and 0 bases, there was a span of 10 bases. CDR1 is SEHNR and CDR2 is FQNEAQ in the germline V gene (reference sequence). CDR3 nucleotides: TGTGCCAGCGGATTACAGGCTAACTATGGCTACACCTTC. Amino acids: CASGLQANYGYTF.

This chain uses TRBV5-1 with TRBJ2-7; 11 bases map to TRBD2. J was trimmed by 1 base and V by 3 bases; bases with no gene match: 3. CDR3 length: 15 amino acids. Germline lookup yields CDR1 SGHRS and CDR2 YFSETQ. CDR3 DNA sequence: TGCGCCAGCAGCTGGGGACTAGCGGAATCCTACGAGCAGTACTTC. Amino acids: CASSWGLAESYEQYF. Drawing the rest from reference TRBV5-1 and TRBJ2-7, the complete variable domain is KAGVTQTPRYLIKTRGQQVTLSCSPISGHRSVSWYQQTPGQGLQFLFEYFSETQRNKGNFPGRFSGRQFSNSRSEMNVSTLELGDSALYLCASSWGLAESYEQYFGPGTRLTVT.

The rearrangement joins TRBV30 to TRBJ1-2; D ambiguous. From germline, CDR1 is GTSNPN and CDR2 SVGIG (reference sequence). Trimming took 4 bases from V and 4 from J, leaving 13 bases between them. The CDR3 covers 13 residues. Written as DNA, the CDR3 is TGTGCCTGGACCGTAGGACTCCGCTATGGCTACACCTTC. Translation gives CAWTVGLRYGYTF.

This clone came up a few times. The gene calls are TRBV4-1 and TRBJ2-2; 12 bases are a match to TRBD2. There are 19 residues in the CDR3. V shed 0 bases and J 7 bases; nucleotides not matched to a gene: 12. Germline loops: CDR1 MGHRA, CDR2 YSYEKL. The CDR3 spells CASSQDETSGSGVGGELFF. The CDR3 DNA reads TGCGCCAGCAGCCAAGACGAGACTAGCGGGAGTGGTGTTGGCGGGGAGCTGTTTTTT.

CDR3 DNA: TGTGCCACCCGCAGCCCCGGGACAGAGTATGGCTACACCTTC. Its translation is CATRSPGTEYGYTF. V and J are TRBV6-5 and TRBJ1-2; 7 positions match TRBD1. The ends lost 10 bases at V and 5 bases at J; junction bases unmatched: 13. The V gene's germline CDR1 is MNHEY and CDR2 SVGAGI. The CDR3 spans 14 residues.

The sample holds a few counts of this clone. The gene calls are TRBV11-2 and TRBJ2-1; 7 nucleotides line up with TRBD2. Germline V lookup: CDR1 SGHAT, CDR2 FQNNGV. The CDR3 sequence is 15 residues long. V shed 6 bases, J shed 5 bases, and the junction held 10 bases outside the gene matches. The CDR3 protein is CASSLLALGHNEQFF. The CDR3 nucleotides read TGTGCCAGCAGTTTACTAGCGTTAGGACACAATGAGCAGTTCTTC.

The rearrangement uses TRBV5-6 and TRBJ2-3; no clear D. The CDR3 totals 12 residues. V shed 1 base and J shed 6 bases, with 6 bases lying between them. Germline CDR1 is SGHDT and CDR2 is YYEEEE. The CDR3: CASSLLVDTQYF. CDR3 in DNA: TGTGCCAGCAGCTTGCTAGTGGATACGCAGTATTTT.